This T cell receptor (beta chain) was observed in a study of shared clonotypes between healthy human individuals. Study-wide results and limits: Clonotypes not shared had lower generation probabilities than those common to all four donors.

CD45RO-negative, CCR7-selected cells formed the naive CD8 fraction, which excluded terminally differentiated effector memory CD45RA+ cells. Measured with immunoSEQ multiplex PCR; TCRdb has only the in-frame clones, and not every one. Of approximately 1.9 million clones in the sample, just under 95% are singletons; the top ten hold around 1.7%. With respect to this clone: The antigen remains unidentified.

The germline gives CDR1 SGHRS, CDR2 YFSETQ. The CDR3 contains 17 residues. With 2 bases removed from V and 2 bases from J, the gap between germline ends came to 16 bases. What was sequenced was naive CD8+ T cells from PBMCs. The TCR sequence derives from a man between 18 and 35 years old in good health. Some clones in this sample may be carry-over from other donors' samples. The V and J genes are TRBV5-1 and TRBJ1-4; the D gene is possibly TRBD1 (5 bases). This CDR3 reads CASSFWGRSSTNEKLFF. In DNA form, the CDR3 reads TGCGCCAGCAGCTTTTGGGGCAGGTCCTCTACTAATGAAAAACTGTTTTTT.